This T cell receptor beta chain was identified in a study of STAT3 mutations in large granular lymphocyte leukemia. V lost 0 bases, J lost 1 base, and 2 bases lay in between. This CDR3 region has 13 residues. CDR1 and CDR2 (germline): LGHNA, YSLEER. Comments on this clone: Its antigen remains unidentified.

Sequenced by immunoSEQ multiplex PCR; TCRdb stores in-frame clones only, minus some. The sample lists approximately 2,000 clones, over 20% occurring once. Study-wide results and limits: Some patients had persisting codominant clonotypes that could mask small clones. At least one immunodominant TCR beta clonotype appeared in every T-cell large granular lymphocyte leukemia patient.

Sequenced sample: peripheral blood mononuclear cells. This chain joins TRBV4-3 and TRBJ2-3, with D unresolved. The TCR comes from a man aged 55 to 70 with T-cell large granular lymphocyte leukemia. Some clones in this sample may be carry-over from other donors' samples. In nucleotides, the CDR3 is TGCGCCAGCAGCCAAGACGGCACAGATACGCAGTATTTT. Translating it yields CASSQDGTDTQYF.